This T cell receptor beta chain was documented in a study of blood T cell repertoires in COVID-19. Study-wide context: Sites in the United States, Italy and Spain provided acute and convalescent COVID-19 samples. The cDNA or gDNA used as material had been derived from T cells, B-cell-depleted T cells, or PBMCs.

Repertoires were generated with immunoSEQ multiplex PCR, while TCRdb's copy carries only in-frame clones and drops some. The repertoire has 150,000 to 200,000 clones, about 75% of them found once; the top ten carry about 26%. Per the germline V gene, CDR1 is SEHNR and CDR2 is FQNEAQ (reference sequence). V was pared by 1 base and J by 2 bases, with 8 bases between. The CDR3 covers 15 residues. The sequence came from a woman in her 70s with acute or convalescent COVID-19. J is TRBJ2-2 and V is TRBV7-9, with D tentatively TRBD2 (5 bases). Sequenced sample: peripheral blood. The CDR3 region is CASSLVALNTGELFF. As DNA, the CDR3 is TGTGCCAGCAGCTTAGTAGCGCTAAACACCGGGGAGCTGTTTTTT.